Listed below are T cell receptor beta chains from one sample, sequenced in a study of T cells after yellow fever vaccination. TCRdb processed the 5' RACE reads anew with MiXCR; each CDR3 protein has one entry. This table has some 96,000 distinct CDR3 sequences, almost 9% appearing once. Material: CD8+ T cells not binding an NS4B(214-222) dextramer, sorted from PBMCs, obtained approximately 16 days after the first yellow fever vaccination. The receptor set was obtained from a man between 18 and 29 years old who received the YFV17D yellow fever vaccine. CDR3s include the opening cysteine and the closing phenylalanine or tryptophan. The D gene is left open where the match is weak. Expanded clones are given a class, and other clones once, few, many or no size at all.

size | D | J | V | DNA | CDR3
few | - | TRBJ2-2 | TRBV4-3 | TGCGCCAGCAGCCAACCGATGAGGGGCGAGACCGGGGAGCTGTTTTTT | CASSQPMRGETGELFF
many | - | TRBJ1-1 | TRBV29-1 | TGCAGCGTTGAATATGGAACAGTGGCTTTCTTT | CSVEYGTVAFF
few | - | TRBJ2-7 | TRBV29-1 | TGCAGCGTTGTTGCCTCAGAAAGCTCCTACGAGCAGTACTTC | CSVVASESSYEQYF
few | - | TRBJ1-6 | TRBV6-5 | TGTGCCAGCAGTTATAATGGGCGGAGTTCACCCCTCCACTTT | CASSYNGRSSPLHF
few | TRBD1 | TRBJ1-4 | TRBV4-3 | TGCGCCAGCAGCCACCCCAGGGGGTCCCGGAAGGAAAAACTGTTTTTT | CASSHPRGSRKEKLFF
many | - | TRBJ2-5 | TRBV4-1 | TGCGCCAGCAGCCCCCTCCCGGGGAAAGAGACCCAGTACTTC | CASSPLPGKETQYF
- | - | TRBJ1-1 | TRBV7-8 | TGTGCCAGCAAAGTGGGGGGTTGGACTGAAGCTTTCTTT | CASKVGGWTEAFF
few | - | TRBJ2-2 | TRBV20-1 | TGCAGTGCTAGAGATTACAGGGCCACCGGGGAGCTGTTTTTT | CSARDYRATGELFF
- | - | TRBJ2-3 | TRBV11-2 | TGTGCCAGCAGCTTAGGTTTTCCACGGAGTCTGGGGGATACGCAGTATTTT | CASSLGFPRSLGDTQYF
- | TRBD2 | TRBJ2-2 | TRBV5-6 | TGTGCCAGCAGCTTGGCCGCGGGGGGGAGCGTGTCCACCGGGGAGCTGTTTTTT | CASSLAAGGSVSTGELFF
few | TRBD1 | TRBJ2-1 | TRBV5-1 | TGCGCCAGCAGCTTGTCCGAGGGGGCCCAATACAATGAGCAGTTCTTC | CASSLSEGAQYNEQFF
- | - | TRBJ2-3 | TRBV12-3/TRBV12-4 | TGTGCCAGCAGTCATCGGGAATCGCGGCCAGATACGCAGTATTTT | CASSHRESRPDTQYF